This TCR beta chain was sequenced in a study of cytomegalovirus exposure and HLA in healthy donors. The PCR ran on 60 Vbeta and 13 Jbeta primers. Repertoires were generated with immunoSEQ multiplex PCR, while TCRdb's copy carries only in-frame clones and drops some. The data contain more than 100,000 clones, less than 80% of them singletons. This clonotype was sampled from a man in his fifties or sixties in good health and CMV-seropositive. The sequencing sample was made of PBMCs.

The CDR3 nucleotides are TGTGCCAGTAGTTACGACCCTAGCCGGACTGAAGCTTTCTTT. Translating it yields CASSYDPSRTEAFF. The chain combines TRBV19 with TRBJ1-1; D not certain. CDR3 length: 14 amino acids. Germline V gene lookup returns CDR1 LNHDA and CDR2 SQIVND (reference sequence). V shed 5 bases and J shed 5 bases, with 15 bases lying between them.